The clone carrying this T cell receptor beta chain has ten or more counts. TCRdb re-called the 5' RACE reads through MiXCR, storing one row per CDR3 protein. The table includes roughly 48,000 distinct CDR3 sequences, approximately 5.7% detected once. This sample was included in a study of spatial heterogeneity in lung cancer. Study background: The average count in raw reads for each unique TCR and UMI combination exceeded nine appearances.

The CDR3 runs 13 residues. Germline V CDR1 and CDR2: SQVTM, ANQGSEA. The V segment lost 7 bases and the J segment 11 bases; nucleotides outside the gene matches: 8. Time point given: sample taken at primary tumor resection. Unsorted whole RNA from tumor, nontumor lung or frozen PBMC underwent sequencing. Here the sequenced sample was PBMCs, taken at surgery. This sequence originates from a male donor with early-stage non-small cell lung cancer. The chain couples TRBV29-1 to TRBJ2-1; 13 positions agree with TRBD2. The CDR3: CSAGTSGTLQQFF. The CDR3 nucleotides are TGCAGCGCCGGGACTAGCGGGACTTTACAGCAGTTCTTC.